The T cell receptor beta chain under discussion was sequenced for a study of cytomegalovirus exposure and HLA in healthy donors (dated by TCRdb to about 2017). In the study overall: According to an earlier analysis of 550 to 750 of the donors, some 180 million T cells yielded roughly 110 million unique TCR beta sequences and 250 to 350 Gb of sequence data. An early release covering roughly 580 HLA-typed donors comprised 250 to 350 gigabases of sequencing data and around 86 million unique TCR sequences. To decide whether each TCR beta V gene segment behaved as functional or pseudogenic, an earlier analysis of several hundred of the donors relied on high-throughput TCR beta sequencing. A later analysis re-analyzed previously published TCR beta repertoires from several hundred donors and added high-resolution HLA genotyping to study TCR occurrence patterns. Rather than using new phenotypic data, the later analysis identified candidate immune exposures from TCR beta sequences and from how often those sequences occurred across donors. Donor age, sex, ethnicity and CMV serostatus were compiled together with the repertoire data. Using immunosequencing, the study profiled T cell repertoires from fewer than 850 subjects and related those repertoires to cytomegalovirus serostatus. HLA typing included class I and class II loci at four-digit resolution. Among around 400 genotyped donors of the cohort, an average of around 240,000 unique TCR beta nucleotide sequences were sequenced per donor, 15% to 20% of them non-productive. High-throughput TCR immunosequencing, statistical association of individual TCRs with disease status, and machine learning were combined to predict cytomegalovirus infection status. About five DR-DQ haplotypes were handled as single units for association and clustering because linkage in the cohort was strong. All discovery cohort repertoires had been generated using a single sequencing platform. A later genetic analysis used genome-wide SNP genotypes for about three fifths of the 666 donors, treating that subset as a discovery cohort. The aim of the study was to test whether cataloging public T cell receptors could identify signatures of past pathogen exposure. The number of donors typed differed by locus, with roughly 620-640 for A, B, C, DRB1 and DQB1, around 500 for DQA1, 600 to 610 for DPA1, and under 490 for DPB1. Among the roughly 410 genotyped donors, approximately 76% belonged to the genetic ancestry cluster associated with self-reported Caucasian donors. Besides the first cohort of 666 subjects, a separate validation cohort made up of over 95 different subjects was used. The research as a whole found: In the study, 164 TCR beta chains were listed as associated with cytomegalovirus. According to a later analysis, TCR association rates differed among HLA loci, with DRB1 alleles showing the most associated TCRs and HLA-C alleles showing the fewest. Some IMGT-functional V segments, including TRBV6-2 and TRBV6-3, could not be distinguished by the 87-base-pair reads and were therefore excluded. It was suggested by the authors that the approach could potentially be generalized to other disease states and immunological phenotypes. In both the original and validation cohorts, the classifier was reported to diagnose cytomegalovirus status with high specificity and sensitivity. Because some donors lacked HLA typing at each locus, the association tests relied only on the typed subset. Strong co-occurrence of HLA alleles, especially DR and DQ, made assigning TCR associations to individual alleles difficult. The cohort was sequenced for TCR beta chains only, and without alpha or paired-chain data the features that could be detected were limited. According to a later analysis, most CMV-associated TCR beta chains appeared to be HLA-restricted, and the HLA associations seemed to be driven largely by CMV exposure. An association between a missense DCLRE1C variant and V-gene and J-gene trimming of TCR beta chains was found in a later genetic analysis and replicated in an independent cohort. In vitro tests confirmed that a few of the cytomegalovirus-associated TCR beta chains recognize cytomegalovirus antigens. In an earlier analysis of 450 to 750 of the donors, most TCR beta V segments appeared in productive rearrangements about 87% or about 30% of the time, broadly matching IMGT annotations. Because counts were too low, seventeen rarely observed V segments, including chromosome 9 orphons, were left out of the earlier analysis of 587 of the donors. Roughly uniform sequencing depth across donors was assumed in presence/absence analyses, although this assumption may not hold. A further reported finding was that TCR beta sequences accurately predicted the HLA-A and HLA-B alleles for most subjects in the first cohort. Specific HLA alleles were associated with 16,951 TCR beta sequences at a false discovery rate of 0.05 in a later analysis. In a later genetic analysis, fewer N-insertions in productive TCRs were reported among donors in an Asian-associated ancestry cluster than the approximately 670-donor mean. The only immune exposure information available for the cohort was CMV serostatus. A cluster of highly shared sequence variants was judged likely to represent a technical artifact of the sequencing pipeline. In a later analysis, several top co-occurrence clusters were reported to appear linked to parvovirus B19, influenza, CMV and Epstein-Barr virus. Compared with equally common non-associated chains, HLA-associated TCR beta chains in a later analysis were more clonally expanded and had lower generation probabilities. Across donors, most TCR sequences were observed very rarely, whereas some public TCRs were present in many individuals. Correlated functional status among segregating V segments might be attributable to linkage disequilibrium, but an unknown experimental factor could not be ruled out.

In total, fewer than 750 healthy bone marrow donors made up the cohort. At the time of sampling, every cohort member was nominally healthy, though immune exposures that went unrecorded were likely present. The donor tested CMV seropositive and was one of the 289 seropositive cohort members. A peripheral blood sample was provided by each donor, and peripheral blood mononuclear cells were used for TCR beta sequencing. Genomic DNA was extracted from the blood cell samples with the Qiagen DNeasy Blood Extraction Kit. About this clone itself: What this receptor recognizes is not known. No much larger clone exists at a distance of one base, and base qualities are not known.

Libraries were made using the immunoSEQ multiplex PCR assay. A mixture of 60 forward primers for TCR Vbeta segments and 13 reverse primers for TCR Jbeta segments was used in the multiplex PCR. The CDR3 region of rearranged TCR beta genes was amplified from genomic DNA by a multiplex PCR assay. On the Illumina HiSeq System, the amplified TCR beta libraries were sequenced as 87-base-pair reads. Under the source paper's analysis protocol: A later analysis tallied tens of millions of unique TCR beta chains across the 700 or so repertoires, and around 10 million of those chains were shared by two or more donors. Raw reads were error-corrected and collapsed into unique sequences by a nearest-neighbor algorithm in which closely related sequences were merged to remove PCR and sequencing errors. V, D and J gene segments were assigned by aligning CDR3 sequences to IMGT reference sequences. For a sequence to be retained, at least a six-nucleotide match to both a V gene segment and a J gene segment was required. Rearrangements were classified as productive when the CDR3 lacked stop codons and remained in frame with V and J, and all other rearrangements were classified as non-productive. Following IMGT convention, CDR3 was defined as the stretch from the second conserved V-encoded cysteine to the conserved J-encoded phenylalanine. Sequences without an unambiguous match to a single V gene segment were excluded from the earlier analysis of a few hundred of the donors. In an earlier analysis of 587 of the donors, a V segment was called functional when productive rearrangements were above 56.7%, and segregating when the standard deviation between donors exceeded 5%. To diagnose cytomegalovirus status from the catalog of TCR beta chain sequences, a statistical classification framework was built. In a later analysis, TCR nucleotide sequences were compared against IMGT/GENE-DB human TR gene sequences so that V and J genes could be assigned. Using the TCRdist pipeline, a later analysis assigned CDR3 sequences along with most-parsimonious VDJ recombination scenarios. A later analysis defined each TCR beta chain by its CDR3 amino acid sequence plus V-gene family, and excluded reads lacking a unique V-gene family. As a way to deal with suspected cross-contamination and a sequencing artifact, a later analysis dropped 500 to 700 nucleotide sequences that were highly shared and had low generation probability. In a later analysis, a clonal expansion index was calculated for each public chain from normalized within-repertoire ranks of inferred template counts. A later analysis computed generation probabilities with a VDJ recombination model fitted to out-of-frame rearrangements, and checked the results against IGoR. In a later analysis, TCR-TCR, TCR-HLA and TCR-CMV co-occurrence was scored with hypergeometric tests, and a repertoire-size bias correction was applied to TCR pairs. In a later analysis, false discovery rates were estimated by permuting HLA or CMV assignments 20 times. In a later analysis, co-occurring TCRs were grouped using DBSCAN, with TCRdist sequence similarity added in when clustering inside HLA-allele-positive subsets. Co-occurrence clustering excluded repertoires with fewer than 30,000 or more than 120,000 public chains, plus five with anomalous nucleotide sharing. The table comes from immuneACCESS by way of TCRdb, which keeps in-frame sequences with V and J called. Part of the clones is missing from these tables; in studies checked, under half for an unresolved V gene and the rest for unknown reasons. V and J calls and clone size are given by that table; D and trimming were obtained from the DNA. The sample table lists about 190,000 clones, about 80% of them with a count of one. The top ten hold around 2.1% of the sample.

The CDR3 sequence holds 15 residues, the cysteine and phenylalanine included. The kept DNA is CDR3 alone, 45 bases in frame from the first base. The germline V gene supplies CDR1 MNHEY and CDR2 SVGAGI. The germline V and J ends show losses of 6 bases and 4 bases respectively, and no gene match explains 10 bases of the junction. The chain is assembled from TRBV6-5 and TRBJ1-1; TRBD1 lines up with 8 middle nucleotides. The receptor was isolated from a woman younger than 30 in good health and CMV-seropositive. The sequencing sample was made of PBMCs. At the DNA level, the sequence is TGTGCCAGCAGGACAGGGGAGCGTCGGGGCACTGAAGCTTTCTTT. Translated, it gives CASRTGERRGTEAFF.